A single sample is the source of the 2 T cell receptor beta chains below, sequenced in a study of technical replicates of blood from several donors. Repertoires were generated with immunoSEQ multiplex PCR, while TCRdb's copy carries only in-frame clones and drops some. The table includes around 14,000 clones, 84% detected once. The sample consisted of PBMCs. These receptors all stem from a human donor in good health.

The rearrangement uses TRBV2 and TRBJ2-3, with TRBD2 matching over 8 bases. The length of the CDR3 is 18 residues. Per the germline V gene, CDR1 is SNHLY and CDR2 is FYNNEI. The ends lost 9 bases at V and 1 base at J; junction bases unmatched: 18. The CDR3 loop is CASLNRGKREMGTDTQYF. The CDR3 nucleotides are TGTGCCAGTTTGAATCGGGGAAAGCGGGAGATGGGCACAGATACGCAGTATTTT.

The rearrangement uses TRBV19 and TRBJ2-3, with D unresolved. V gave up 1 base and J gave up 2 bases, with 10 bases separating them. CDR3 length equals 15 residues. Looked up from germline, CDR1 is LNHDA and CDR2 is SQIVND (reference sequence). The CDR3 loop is CASSIGSLLTDTQYF. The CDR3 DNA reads TGTGCCAGTAGTATAGGGAGTCTTCTCACAGATACGCAGTATTTT.